In this sample, the clone carrying this T cell receptor beta chain turned up many times. What it binds is unknown. UMIs were added to TCR cDNA along with a universal primer site when it was made by 5'RACE template switching. In TCRdb, the 5' RACE reads were re-called with MiXCR into one record per CDR3 protein. Of 300,000 or so distinct CDR3 sequences in the sample, 8% to 9.5% are singletons; the top ten hold approximately 15%. This sample was taken from a study of T cells after yellow fever vaccination. Overall study: Low-cell-number fractions underwent preparation using SMART-Seq v4 Ultra Low Input. Study results and caveats: Primary-vaccination clones mostly resurfaced post-booster (less than 98% CD4, around 88% CD8).

The CDR3 totals 16 residues. V was clipped by 5 bases and J by 7 bases; unmatched bases: 14. The gene calls are TRBV12-3 or TRBV12-4 and TRBJ2-5, with TRBD1 matching over 9 bases. The sequence came from a man between 18 and 29 years old who received the YFV17D yellow fever vaccine. The material was PBMCs, obtained roughly seven weeks after the first yellow fever vaccination. DNA for the CDR3: TGTGCCAGCAGTCCACGAGGACAGGGGATCATTGGGACCCAGTACTTC. It translates to CASSPRGQGIIGTQYF.